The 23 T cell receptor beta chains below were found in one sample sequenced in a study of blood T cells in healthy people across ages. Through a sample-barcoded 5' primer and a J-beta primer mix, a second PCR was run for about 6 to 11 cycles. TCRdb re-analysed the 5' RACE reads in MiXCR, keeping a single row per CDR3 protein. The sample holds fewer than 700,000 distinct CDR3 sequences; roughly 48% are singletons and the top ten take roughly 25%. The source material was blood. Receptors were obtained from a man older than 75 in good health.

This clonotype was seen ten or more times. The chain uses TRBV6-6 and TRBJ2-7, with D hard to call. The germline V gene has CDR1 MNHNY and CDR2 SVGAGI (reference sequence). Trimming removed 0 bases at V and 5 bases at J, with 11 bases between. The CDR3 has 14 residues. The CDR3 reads CASSYSTPNHEQYF. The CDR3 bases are TGTGCCAGCAGTTACTCGACCCCAAATCACGAGCAGTACTTC.

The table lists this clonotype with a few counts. This CDR3 is CSARASGNTDTQYF. CDR3 in DNA: TGCAGTGCTAGGGCTAGCGGCAACACAGATACGCAGTATTTT. V gene TRBV20-1 combines with J gene TRBJ2-3; 7 bases are a match to TRBD2. V gave up 3 bases and J gave up 2 bases; unmatched junction bases: 5. Germline assignment: CDR1 DFQATT and CDR2 SNEGSKA (reference sequence). This CDR3 region has 14 residues.

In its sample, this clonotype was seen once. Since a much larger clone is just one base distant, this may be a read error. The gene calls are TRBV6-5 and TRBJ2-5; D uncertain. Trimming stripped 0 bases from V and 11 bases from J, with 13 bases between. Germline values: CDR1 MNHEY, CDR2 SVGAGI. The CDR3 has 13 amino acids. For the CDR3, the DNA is TGTGCCAGCAGTTACTCGGGCTCCGATGAGCAGTACTTC. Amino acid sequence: CASSYSGSDEQYF.

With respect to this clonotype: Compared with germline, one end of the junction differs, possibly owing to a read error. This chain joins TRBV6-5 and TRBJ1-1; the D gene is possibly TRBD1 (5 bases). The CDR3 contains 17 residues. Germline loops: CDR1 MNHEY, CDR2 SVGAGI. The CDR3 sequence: CAGSYFSLGRLNTEAFF. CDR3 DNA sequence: TGTGCCGGCAGTTACTTCTCGTTGGGACGGTTGAACACTGAAGCTTTCTTT.

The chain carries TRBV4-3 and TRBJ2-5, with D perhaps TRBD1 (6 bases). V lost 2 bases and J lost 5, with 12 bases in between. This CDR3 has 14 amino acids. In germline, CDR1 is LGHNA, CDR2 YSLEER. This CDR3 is CASSQNRAQETQYF. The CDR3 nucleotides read TGCGCCAGCAGCCAAAACAGGGCACAGGAGACCCAGTACTTC.

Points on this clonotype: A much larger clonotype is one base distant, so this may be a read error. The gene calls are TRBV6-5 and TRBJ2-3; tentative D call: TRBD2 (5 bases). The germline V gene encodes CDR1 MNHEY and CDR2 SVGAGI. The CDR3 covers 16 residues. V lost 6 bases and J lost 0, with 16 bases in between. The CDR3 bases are TGTGCCAGCAGCGGGCGGGCAGACTCTAGCACAGATACGCAGTATTTT. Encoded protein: CASSGRADSSTDTQYF.

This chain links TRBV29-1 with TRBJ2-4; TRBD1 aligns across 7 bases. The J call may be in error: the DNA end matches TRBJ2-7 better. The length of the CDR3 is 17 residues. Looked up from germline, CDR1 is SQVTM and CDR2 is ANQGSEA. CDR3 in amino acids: CSVRGQTNYRTPYEQYF. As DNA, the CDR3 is TGCAGCGTTAGGGGACAGACTAACTATCGCACACCCTACGAGCAGTACTTC.

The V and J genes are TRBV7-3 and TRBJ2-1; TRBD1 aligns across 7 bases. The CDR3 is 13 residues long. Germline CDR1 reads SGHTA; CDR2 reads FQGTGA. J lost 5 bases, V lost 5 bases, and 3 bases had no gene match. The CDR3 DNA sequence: TGTGCCAGCAGCCACGGGACAGACAATGAGCAGTTCTTC. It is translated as CASSHGTDNEQFF.

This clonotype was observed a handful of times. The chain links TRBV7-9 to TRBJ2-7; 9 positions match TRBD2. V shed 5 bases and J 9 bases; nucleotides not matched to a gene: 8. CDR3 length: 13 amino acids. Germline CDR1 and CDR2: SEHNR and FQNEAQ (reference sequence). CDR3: CASSSSGSIVQYF. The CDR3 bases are TGTGCCAGCAGCAGTAGCGGGAGTATCGTGCAGTACTTC.

The CDR3 region is CSVEDHRGEKLFF. The CDR3 bases are TGCAGCGTTGAAGATCACAGGGGCGAAAAACTGTTTTTT. The chain employs TRBV29-1 and TRBJ1-4; 7 bases are a match to TRBD1. Trimming cost V 0 bases and J 8 bases; bases outside gene matches: 3. The germline V gene encodes CDR1 SQVTM and CDR2 ANQGSEA. This CDR3 has 13 amino acids.

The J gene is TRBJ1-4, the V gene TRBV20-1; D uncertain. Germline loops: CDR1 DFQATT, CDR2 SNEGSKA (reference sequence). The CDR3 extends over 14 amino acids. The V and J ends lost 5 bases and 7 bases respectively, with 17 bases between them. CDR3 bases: TGCAGTGCTCCCTCTACCCGGAGCATTGAAAAACTGTTTTTT. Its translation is CSAPSTRSIEKLFF.

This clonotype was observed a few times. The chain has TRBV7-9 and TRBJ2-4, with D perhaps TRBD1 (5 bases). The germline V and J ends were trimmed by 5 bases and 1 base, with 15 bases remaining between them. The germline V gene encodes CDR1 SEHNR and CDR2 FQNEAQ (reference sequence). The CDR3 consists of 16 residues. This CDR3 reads CASSLTSRAAKNIQYF. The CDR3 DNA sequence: TGTGCCAGCAGCCTAACATCCAGGGCGGCCAAAAACATTCAGTACTTC.

The CDR3 reads CASSYDRGTYNEQFF. CDR3 nucleotide sequence: TGTGCCAGCAGCTACGACAGGGGTACCTACAATGAGCAGTTCTTC. J is TRBJ2-1 and V is TRBV7-3, with 8 bases that match TRBD1. The germline V gene encodes CDR1 SGHTA and CDR2 FQGTGA. V shed 4 bases and J 2 bases; nucleotides not matched to a gene: 4. The CDR3 has 15 residues. Using reference TRBV7-3 and TRBJ2-1 for the parts outside the CDR3, the full variable domain is GAGVSQTPSNKVTEKGKYVELRCDPISGHTALYWYRQSLGQGPEFLIYFQGTGAADDSGLPNDRFFAVRPEGSVSTLKIQRTERGDSAVYLCASSYDRGTYNEQFFGPGTRLTVL.

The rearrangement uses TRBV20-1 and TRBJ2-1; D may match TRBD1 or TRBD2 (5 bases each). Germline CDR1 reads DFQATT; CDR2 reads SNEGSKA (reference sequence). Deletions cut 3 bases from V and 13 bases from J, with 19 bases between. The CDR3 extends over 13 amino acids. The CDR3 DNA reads TGCAGTGCTAGCCCCCATGGGGGAGTAGAACAGTTCTTC. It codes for CSASPHGGVEQFF.

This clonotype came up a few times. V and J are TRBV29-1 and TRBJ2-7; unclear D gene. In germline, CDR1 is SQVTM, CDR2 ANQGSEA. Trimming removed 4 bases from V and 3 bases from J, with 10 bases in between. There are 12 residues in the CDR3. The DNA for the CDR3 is TGCAGCGTTGGGTCCCCAGACTACGAGCAGTACTTC. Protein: CSVGSPDYEQYF.

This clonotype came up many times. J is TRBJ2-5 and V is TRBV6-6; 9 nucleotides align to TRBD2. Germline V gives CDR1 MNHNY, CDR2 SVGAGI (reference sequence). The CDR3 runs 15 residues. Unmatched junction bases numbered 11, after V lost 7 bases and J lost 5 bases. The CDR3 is CASTASGMGGETQYF. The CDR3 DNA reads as TGTGCCAGCACCGCTAGCGGGATGGGTGGGGAGACCCAGTACTTC.

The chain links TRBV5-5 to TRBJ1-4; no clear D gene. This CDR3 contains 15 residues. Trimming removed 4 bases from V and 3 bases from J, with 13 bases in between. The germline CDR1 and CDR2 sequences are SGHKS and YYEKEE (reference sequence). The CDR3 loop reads CASSDLGGANEKLFF. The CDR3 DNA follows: TGTGCCAGCAGCGACCTTGGCGGAGCTAATGAAAAACTGTTTTTT.

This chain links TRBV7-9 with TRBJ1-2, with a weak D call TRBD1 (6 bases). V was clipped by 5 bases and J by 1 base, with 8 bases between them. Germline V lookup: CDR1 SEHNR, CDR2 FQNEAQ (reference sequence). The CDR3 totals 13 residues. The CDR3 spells CASSHRDNYGYTF. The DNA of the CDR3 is TGTGCCAGCAGCCACAGGGATAACTATGGCTACACCTTC. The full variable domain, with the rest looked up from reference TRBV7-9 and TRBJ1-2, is DTGVSQNPRHKITKRGQNVTFRCDPISEHNRLYWYRQTLGQGPEFLTYFQNEAQLEKSRLLSDRFSAERPKGSFSTLEIQRTEQGDSAMYLCASSHRDNYGYTFGSGTRLTVV.

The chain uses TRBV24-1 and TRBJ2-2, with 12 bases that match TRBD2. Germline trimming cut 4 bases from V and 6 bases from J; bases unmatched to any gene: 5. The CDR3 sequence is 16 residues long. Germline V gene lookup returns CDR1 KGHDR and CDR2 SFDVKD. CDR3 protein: CATSDLTSGSSGELFF. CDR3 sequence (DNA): TGTGCCACCAGTGACCTGACTAGCGGGAGTTCCGGGGAGCTGTTTTTT.

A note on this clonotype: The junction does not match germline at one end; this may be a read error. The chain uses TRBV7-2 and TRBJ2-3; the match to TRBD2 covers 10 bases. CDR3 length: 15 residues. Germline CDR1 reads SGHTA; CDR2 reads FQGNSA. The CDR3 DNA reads TGTGACAGCAGTCGGACTAGCGGATTCACAGATACGCAGTATTTT. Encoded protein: CDSSRTSGFTDTQYF.

DNA for the CDR3: TGTGCCAGCAGCTCCACGGGGGAGACTGGGGCCAACGTCCTGACTTTC. Amino acids: CASSSTGETGANVLTF. The chain couples TRBV7-9 to TRBJ2-6; D perhaps matches TRBD2 (6 bases). Germline CDR1 and CDR2: SEHNR and FQNEAQ (reference sequence). This CDR3 has 16 residues. With 4 bases removed from V and 2 bases from J, the gap between germline ends came to 12 bases.

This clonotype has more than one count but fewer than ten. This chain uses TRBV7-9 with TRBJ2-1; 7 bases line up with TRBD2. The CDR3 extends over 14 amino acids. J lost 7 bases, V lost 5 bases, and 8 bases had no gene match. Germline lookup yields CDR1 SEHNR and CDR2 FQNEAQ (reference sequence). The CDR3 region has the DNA TGTGCCAGCAGCCCCTGGGGGGAGGGGAATGAGCAGTTCTTC. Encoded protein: CASSPWGEGNEQFF.

CDR3 region: CASSLAQEDSTQYF. CDR3 DNA sequence: TGTGCCAGCAGTTTAGCGCAGGAGGATAGTACGCAGTATTTT. The chain combines TRBV12-3 or TRBV12-4 with TRBJ2-3; D might be TRBD2 (5 bases). V was pared by 0 bases and J by 8 bases, with 12 bases between. CDR3 length equals 14 residues.